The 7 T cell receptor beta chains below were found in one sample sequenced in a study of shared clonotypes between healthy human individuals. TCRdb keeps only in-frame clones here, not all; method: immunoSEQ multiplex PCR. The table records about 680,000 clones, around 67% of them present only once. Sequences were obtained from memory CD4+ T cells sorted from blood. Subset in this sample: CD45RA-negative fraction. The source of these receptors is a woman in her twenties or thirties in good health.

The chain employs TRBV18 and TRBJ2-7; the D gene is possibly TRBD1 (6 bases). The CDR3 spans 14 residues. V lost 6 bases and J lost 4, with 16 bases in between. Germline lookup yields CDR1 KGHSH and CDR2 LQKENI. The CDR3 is CASSKQGEGYEQYF. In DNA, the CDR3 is TGTGCCAGCTCGAAACAGGGTGAGGGATACGAGCAGTACTTC.

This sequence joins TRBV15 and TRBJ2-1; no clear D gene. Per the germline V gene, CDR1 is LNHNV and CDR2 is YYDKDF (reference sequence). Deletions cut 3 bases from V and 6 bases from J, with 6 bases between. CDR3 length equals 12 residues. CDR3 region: CATSSMSNEQFF. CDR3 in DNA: TGTGCCACCAGCAGCATGAGCAATGAGCAGTTCTTC.

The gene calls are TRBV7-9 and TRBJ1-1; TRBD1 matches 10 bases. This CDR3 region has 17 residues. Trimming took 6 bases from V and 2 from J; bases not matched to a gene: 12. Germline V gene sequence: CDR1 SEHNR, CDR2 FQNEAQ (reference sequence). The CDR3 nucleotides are TGTGCCAGCAGACCTAGGGGGGACAGGGGCCTTAACACTGAAGCTTTCTTT. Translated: CASRPRGDRGLNTEAFF.

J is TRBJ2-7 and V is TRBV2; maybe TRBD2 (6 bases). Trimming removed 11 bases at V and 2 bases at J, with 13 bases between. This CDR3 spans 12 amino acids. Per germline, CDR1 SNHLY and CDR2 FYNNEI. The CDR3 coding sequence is TGTGCCGGAGGGGTCATGACCTACGAGCAGTACTTC. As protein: CAGGVMTYEQYF.

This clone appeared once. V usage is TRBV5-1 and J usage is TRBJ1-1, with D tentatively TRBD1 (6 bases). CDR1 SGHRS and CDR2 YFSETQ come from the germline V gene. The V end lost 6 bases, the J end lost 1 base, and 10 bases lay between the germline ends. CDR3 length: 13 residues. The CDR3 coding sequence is TGCGCCAGCAACAGGGAAAGGAACACTGAAGCTTTCTTT. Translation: CASNRERNTEAFF.

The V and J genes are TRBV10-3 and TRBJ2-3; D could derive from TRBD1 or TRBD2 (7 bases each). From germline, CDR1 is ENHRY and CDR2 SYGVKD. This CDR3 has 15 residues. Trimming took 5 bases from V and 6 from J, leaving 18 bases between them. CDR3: CAISRGRGPLDTQYF. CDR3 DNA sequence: TGTGCCATCAGTAGAGGGAGGGGGCCTCTCGATACGCAGTATTTT.

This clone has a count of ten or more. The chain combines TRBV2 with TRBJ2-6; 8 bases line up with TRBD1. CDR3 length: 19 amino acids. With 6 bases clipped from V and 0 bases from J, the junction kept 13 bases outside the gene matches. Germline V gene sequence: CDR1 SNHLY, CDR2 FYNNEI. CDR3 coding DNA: TGTGCCAGCAGCTACACAGGGGGTCCTTACGGCTCTGGGGCCAACGTCCTGACTTTC. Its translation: CASSYTGGPYGSGANVLTF.